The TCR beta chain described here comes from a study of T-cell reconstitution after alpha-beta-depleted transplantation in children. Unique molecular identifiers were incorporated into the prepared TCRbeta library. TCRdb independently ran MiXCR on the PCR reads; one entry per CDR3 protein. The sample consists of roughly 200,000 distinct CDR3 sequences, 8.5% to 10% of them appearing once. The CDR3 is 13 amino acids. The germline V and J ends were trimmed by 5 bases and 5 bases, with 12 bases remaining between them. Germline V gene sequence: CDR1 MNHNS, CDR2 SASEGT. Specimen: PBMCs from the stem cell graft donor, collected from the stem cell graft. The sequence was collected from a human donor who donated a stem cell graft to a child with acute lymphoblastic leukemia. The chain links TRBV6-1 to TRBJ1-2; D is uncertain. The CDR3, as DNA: TGTGCCAGCAGTATCAGTGAGCTGTATGGCTACACCTTC. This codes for CASSISELYGYTF.